These T cell receptor beta chains were read from a single sample in a study of identical twins. TCRdb ran MiXCR on the 5' RACE reads and lists one entry per CDR3 protein. The sample has about 1.7 million distinct CDR3 sequences, 32% seen once; the top ten hold over 0.25%. The specimen sequenced was cord blood. The receptors stem from a newborn girl in good health. The CDR3 runs from the conserved cysteine through the conserved F or W. A D gene is named only where the DNA matches it firmly. A row's size may be missing; if present it is once, few, many or a size class.

J: TRBJ1-1
V: TRBV20-1
length: 14
D: -
size: -
DNA: TGCAGTGCAACCCCTCTGGGAGGAGGCACTGAAGCTTTCTTT
CDR3: CSATPLGGGTEAFF

J: TRBJ1-1
V: TRBV6-6
length: 15
D: -
size: -
DNA: TGTGCCAGCAGTTACCCCGGGACAATGAACACTGAAGCTTTCTTT
CDR3: CASSYPGTMNTEAFF

J: TRBJ2-1
V: TRBV13
length: 18
D: TRBD2
size: -
DNA: TGTGCCAGCAGCTTAGGGACTAGCGGGAGGAGAAACAACAATGAGCAGTTCTTC
CDR3: CASSLGTSGRRNNNEQFF

J: TRBJ2-7
V: TRBV29-1
length: 15
D: -
size: -
DNA: TGCAGTGCCGCCCGAGGGCCAGATTGGAACTACGAGCAGTACTTC
CDR3: CSAARGPDWNYEQYF

J: TRBJ2-7
V: TRBV25-1
length: 13
D: -
size: few
DNA: TGTGCCAGCAGTTTAGCTGGGTCGCGGGAGCAGTACTTC
CDR3: CASSLAGSREQYF

J: TRBJ2-1
V: TRBV28
length: 14
D: TRBD2
size: -
DNA: TGTGCCAGCAATCCTAGCGGGAGTTGGAATGAGCAGTTCTTC
CDR3: CASNPSGSWNEQFF

J: TRBJ2-1
V: TRBV7-2
length: 16
D: -
size: -
DNA: TGTGCCAGTAGCTTGAATTATTTCACTTTCAACAATGAGCAGTTCTTC
CDR3: CASSLNYFTFNNEQFF

J: TRBJ2-3
V: TRBV7-6
length: 15
D: TRBD1
size: -
DNA: TGTGCCAGCGCCCTACAGGGGGCTCGGGCAGATACGCAGTATTTT
CDR3: CASALQGARADTQYF

J: TRBJ1-5
V: TRBV29-1
length: 13
D: -
size: few
DNA: TGCAGCGTTGTAGCCAGCCGCAATCAGCCCCAGCATTTT
CDR3: CSVVASRNQPQHF

J: TRBJ1-5
V: TRBV4-2
length: 17
D: TRBD1
size: few
DNA: TGTGCCAGCAGCCAAGATCCCGGGACAGGGGGCAATCAGCCCCAGCATTTT
CDR3: CASSQDPGTGGNQPQHF

J: TRBJ1-6
V: TRBV7-2
length: 16
D: -
size: few
DNA: TGTGCCAGCAGTCAACAGGGAGGTGGCTATAATTCACCCCTCCACTTT
CDR3: CASSQQGGGYNSPLHF

J: TRBJ2-1
V: TRBV20-1
length: 14
D: TRBD2
size: -
DNA: TGCAGTGCTAGATGGCTAGCGGGTGTCAATGAGCAGTTCTTC
CDR3: CSARWLAGVNEQFF

J: TRBJ1-2
V: TRBV2
length: 15
D: TRBD1
size: -
DNA: TGTGCCAGCCGTATCACCGGGACAGCTAACTATGGCTACACCTTC
CDR3: CASRITGTANYGYTF

J: TRBJ1-5
V: TRBV20-1
length: 14
D: -
size: -
DNA: TGCAGTGCTAGTTGGTCCGGGGCGGCTCAGCCCCAGCATTTT
CDR3: CSASWSGAAQPQHF

J: TRBJ1-2
V: TRBV12-3/TRBV12-4
length: 14
D: -
size: -
DNA: TGTGCCAGCAGTTTAGTGGGTCTGAGTTATGGCTACACCTTC
CDR3: CASSLVGLSYGYTF

J: TRBJ1-1
V: TRBV14
length: 17
D: -
size: -
DNA: TGTGCCAGCAGCCAAGACCAAAGCGCAGGGTTAAACACTGAAGCTTTCTTT
CDR3: CASSQDQSAGLNTEAFF

J: TRBJ2-7
V: TRBV28
length: 14
D: -
size: few
DNA: TGTGCCAGCAGTCCGCTGGTTGACTCCTACGAGCAGTACTTC
CDR3: CASSPLVDSYEQYF

J: TRBJ2-7
V: TRBV6-6
length: 13
D: -
size: many
DNA: TGTGCCAGCAGTACCGGGGCCCATTACGAGCAGTACTTC
CDR3: CASSTGAHYEQYF

J: TRBJ2-1
V: TRBV5-6
length: 15
D: TRBD2
size: few
DNA: TGTGCCAGCAGCTTCGGACTAGCGGACTACAGTGAGCGGTTCTTC
CDR3: CASSFGLADYSERFF

J: TRBJ2-5
V: TRBV5-1
length: 13
D: -
size: few
DNA: TGCGCCAGCGGAAACCCGGGAGTGGAGACCCAGTACTTC
CDR3: CASGNPGVETQYF

J: TRBJ2-1
V: TRBV3-1
length: 16
D: TRBD2
size: -
DNA: TGTGCCAGCAGCCAAGTATGGGCTAGCGGGAGCCATGAGCAGTTCTTC
CDR3: CASSQVWASGSHEQFF

J: TRBJ2-5
V: TRBV4-2
length: 13
D: -
size: many
DNA: TGTGCCAGCAGCGAACAGGTTCCGAAGACCCAGTACTTC
CDR3: CASSEQVPKTQYF

J: TRBJ2-3
V: TRBV9
length: 14
D: TRBD2
size: -
DNA: TGTGCCAGCAGTACTAGCGTAAGCACAGATACGCAGTATTTT
CDR3: CASSTSVSTDTQYF

J: TRBJ1-1
V: TRBV10-3
length: 15
D: -
size: -
DNA: TGTGCCATCAGTGAGTCGGTCTTTCGGAACACTGAAGCTTTCTTT
CDR3: CAISESVFRNTEAFF

J: TRBJ1-6
V: TRBV10-3
length: 15
D: -
size: -
DNA: TGTGCCATCAGTCTAGGGACAACTGAGAATTCACCCCTCCACTTT
CDR3: CAISLGTTENSPLHF

J: TRBJ1-1
V: TRBV6-4
length: 13
D: -
size: few
DNA: TGTGCCAGCAGTGACTCCTGGTCAGGTGCAGCTTTCTTT
CDR3: CASSDSWSGAAFF

J: TRBJ2-3
V: TRBV20-1
length: 16
D: TRBD2
size: -
DNA: TGCAGTGCTAGAGTACAGCGGGGGCGCAGCACAGATACGCAGTATTTT
CDR3: CSARVQRGRSTDTQYF

J: TRBJ2-7
V: TRBV10-3
length: 16
D: TRBD1
size: few
DNA: TGTGCCATCAGTGGATTGGACAGGTATTTTTCCTACGAGCAGTACTTC
CDR3: CAISGLDRYFSYEQYF

J: TRBJ2-1
V: TRBV10-3
length: 15
D: -
size: -
DNA: TGTGCCATCAGTGAGTCCCCTCCCGGGACCAATGAGCAGTTCTTC
CDR3: CAISESPPGTNEQFF

J: TRBJ2-5
V: TRBV27
length: 19
D: TRBD2
size: -
DNA: TGTGCCAGCAGTTTAATCCTGAGAAGCGGGGGGGCCGGTCGCAATGAGCAGTACTTC
CDR3: CASSLILRSGGAGRNEQYF

J: TRBJ2-1
V: TRBV10-3
length: 14
D: -
size: -
DNA: TGTGCCATCACCGACTGGTTAGAACCCAATGAGCAGTTCTTC
CDR3: CAITDWLEPNEQFF

J: TRBJ1-1
V: TRBV5-1
length: 14
D: -
size: -
DNA: TGCGCCAGCAGCTCAGCGGTCGGGAACACTGCAGCTTTCTTT
CDR3: CASSSAVGNTAAFF

J: TRBJ1-2
V: TRBV20-1
length: 13
D: -
size: many
DNA: TGCAGTGCCGGGGACGGTTCTAACTATGGCTACACCTTC
CDR3: CSAGDGSNYGYTF

J: TRBJ1-5
V: TRBV20-1
length: 15
D: -
size: -
DNA: TGCAGTGCTAGAAGGCAGCATGATAGCAATCAGCCCCAGCATTTT
CDR3: CSARRQHDSNQPQHF

J: TRBJ2-1
V: TRBV28
length: 13
D: -
size: few
DNA: TGTGCCAGCAGTTTGTCCGGGTCCCTTGAGCAGTTCTTC
CDR3: CASSLSGSLEQFF

J: TRBJ2-1
V: TRBV19
length: 14
D: TRBD1
size: -
DNA: TGTGCCAGTAGTATTTCCGGACAGGGGAATGAGCAGTTCTTC
CDR3: CASSISGQGNEQFF

J: TRBJ2-1
V: TRBV9
length: 14
D: TRBD2
size: few
DNA: TGTGCCAGCAGCGTAGGGGCGGGAGGACGACAGGAGTTCTTC
CDR3: CASSVGAGGRQEFF

J: TRBJ2-3
V: TRBV19
length: 12
D: -
size: -
DNA: TGTGCCAGTAGTATAATCGCAGATACGCAGTATTTT
CDR3: CASSIIADTQYF

J: TRBJ1-2
V: TRBV6-5
length: 14
D: -
size: -
DNA: TGTGCCAGCAGTTGGGGCGGGAATAACTATGGCTACACCTTC
CDR3: CASSWGGNNYGYTF

J: TRBJ1-6
V: TRBV11-2
length: 15
D: -
size: -
DNA: TGTGCCAGCAGCCCTAAGGGGTCGAATAATTCACCCCTCCACTTT
CDR3: CASSPKGSNNSPLHF

J: TRBJ2-7
V: TRBV9
length: 11
D: -
size: -
DNA: TGTGCCAGCAGCGTAAAGCGCGAGCAGTACTTC
CDR3: CASSVKREQYF

J: TRBJ2-3
V: TRBV4-2
length: 20
D: TRBD2
size: once
DNA: TGTGCCAGCAGCCGCACCCCTAGCGGGAGGTTTGAGGACCCCACAGATACGCAGTATTTT
CDR3: CASSRTPSGRFEDPTDTQYF

J: TRBJ1-2
V: TRBV6-1
length: 14
D: -
size: -
DNA: TGTGCCAGCAGCGCGCCAGGGGTCCCCTATGGCTACACCTTC
CDR3: CASSAPGVPYGYTF

J: TRBJ2-1
V: TRBV20-1
length: 15
D: TRBD2
size: -
DNA: TGCAGTGCTAGAGATCAGAGCGGGAGGGCCGGTGAGCAGTTCTTC
CDR3: CSARDQSGRAGEQFF

J: TRBJ2-7
V: TRBV6-1
length: 16
D: TRBD2
size: -
DNA: TGTGCCAGCAGCCTTGGGACTAGCGGGGATCCCTACGAGCAGTACTTC
CDR3: CASSLGTSGDPYEQYF

J: TRBJ2-3
V: TRBV7-6
length: 15
D: -
size: -
DNA: TGTGCCAGCAGCTTAGTGGGGCGTAGGACAGATACGCAGTATTTT
CDR3: CASSLVGRRTDTQYF

J: TRBJ2-7
V: TRBV12-3/TRBV12-4
length: 15
D: TRBD2
size: -
DNA: TGTGCCAGCAGTTCCCGTCTGTGGGGGGGCTACGAGCAGTACTTC
CDR3: CASSSRLWGGYEQYF

J: TRBJ2-7
V: TRBV3-1
length: 17
D: TRBD2
size: few
DNA: TGTGCCAGCAGCCAAGGGGCGGGGGGGTTAAGTTCGTACGAGCAGTACTTC
CDR3: CASSQGAGGLSSYEQYF